Reported below is one T cell receptor (beta chain). The antigen is unknown. These data belong to a study of cytomegalovirus exposure and HLA in healthy donors. There are 15 residues in the CDR3. Germline V gene lookup returns CDR1 LNHDA and CDR2 SQIVND (reference sequence). The germline V and J ends were trimmed by 5 bases and 0 bases, with 11 bases remaining between them. Study results and caveats: Presence/absence analyses treated sequencing depth as roughly uniform across donors. As immune exposure information, only CMV serostatus was available. The study designated over 150 TCR beta chains cytomegalovirus-associated.

The primer mix had 60 Vbeta and 13 Jbeta primers. Assay: immunoSEQ multiplex PCR; the TCRdb copy retains only in-frame clones and omits some. The profile covers about 150,000 clones, with around 78% appearing a single time and about 2.9% taken by the ten largest. Input material: PBMCs. This receptor was taken from a woman aged 45-65 years in good health and CMV-seropositive. The gene calls are TRBV19 and TRBJ1-3; D uncertain. The CDR3 sequence is CASSPGKVSGNTIYF. The CDR3 nucleotides read TGTGCCAGTAGTCCGGGGAAAGTCTCTGGAAACACCATATATTTT.